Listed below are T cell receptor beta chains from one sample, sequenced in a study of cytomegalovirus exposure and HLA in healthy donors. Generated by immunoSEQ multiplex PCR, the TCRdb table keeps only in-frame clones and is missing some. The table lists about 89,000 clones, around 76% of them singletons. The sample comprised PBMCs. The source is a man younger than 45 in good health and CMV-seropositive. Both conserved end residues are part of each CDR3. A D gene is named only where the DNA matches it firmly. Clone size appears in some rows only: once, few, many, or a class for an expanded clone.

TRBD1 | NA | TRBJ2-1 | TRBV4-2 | CASSHPDRSSYNEQFF | TGTGCCAGCAGCCACCCGGACAGGAGCTCCTACAATGAGCAGTTCTTC
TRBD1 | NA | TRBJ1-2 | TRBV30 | CAWSSPDRGHYGYTF | TGTGCCTGGAGTTCCCCGGACAGGGGTCACTATGGCTACACCTTC
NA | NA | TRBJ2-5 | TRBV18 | CASSPGQQETQYF | TGTGCCAGCTCACCAGGACAACAAGAGACCCAGTACTTC
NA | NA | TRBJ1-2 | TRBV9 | CASSVVGRAGLPNYGYTF | TGTGCCAGCAGCGTAGTAGGGCGGGCGGGACTCCCTAACTATGGCTACACCTTC
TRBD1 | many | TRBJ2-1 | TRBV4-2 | CASSQDGTGGYNEQFF | TGTGCCAGCAGCCAAGATGGGACAGGGGGCTACAATGAGCAGTTCTTC
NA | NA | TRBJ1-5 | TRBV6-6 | CATSRDIYSNQPQHF | TGTGCCACGTCCCGGGACATTTATAGCAATCAGCCCCAGCATTTT
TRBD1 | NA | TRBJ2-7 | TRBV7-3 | CASSLTGDSLYEQYF | TGTGCCAGCAGCTTAACCGGGGACAGTTTATACGAGCAGTACTTC
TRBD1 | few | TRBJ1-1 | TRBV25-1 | CASSAWTGMNTEAFF | TGTGCCAGCAGTGCTTGGACAGGGATGAACACTGAAGCTTTCTTT
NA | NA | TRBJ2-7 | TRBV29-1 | CSASTGTAYEQYF | TGCAGCGCGTCCACAGGGACCGCCTACGAGCAGTACTTC
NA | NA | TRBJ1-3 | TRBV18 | CASSPPANSGNTIYF | TGTGCCAGCTCACCACCGGCAAACTCTGGAAACACCATATATTTT
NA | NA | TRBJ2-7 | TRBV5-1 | CASSLVGASYEQYF | TGCGCCAGCAGCTTGGTGGGGGCCTCCTACGAGCAGTACTTC
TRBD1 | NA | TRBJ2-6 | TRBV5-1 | CASSWRQGGTGANVLTF | TGCGCCAGCAGCTGGCGACAGGGCGGAACTGGGGCCAACGTCCTGACTTTC
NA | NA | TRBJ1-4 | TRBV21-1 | CASSKAAGATNEKLFF | TGTGCCAGCAGCAAAGCTGCGGGTGCAACTAATGAAAAACTGTTTTTT
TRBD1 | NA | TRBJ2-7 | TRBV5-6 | CASSAGTGYEQYF | TGTGCCAGCAGCGCCGGGACAGGCTACGAGCAGTACTTC
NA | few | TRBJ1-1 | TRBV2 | CASSDRRGNTEAFF | TGTGCCAGCAGTGATAGGCGAGGGAACACTGAAGCTTTCTTT
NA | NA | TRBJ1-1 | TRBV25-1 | CASSEQGYTEAFF | TGTGCCAGCAGTGAACAGGGATACACTGAAGCTTTCTTT
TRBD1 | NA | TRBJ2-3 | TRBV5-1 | CASSRSGTGTTDTQYF | TGCGCCAGCAGCCGCTCCGGGACAGGGACGACAGATACGCAGTATTTT
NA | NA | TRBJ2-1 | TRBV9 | CASSVQDNPNEQFF | TGTGCCAGCAGCGTTCAGGACAACCCCAATGAGCAGTTCTTC
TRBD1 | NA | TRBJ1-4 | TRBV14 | CASSQTGAGEKLFF | TGTGCCAGCAGTCAAACAGGGGCCGGTGAAAAACTGTTTTTT
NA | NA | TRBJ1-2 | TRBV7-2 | CASSRREFDRNYGYTF | TGTGCCAGCAGCCGACGTGAATTTGACAGAAACTATGGCTACACCTTC
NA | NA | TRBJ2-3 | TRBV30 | CASMTGSGTDTQYF | TGTGCCTCCATGACAGGATCTGGCACAGATACGCAGTATTTT
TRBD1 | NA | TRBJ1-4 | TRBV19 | CASRKMDRANEKLFF | TGTGCCAGTAGGAAAATGGACAGGGCGAATGAAAAACTGTTTTTT
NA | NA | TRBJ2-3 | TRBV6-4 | CASSLRDKPTDTQYF | TGTGCCAGCAGTCTCCGGGACAAACCAACAGATACGCAGTATTTT